This passage covers 3 T cell receptor beta chains from one sample sequenced in a study of beta chain features in type 1 diabetes. TCRB transcripts that were expressed got sequenced, as all of the isolated RNA had been reverse transcribed. Clones were sequenced by immunoSEQ multiplex PCR, and TCRdb holds only the in-frame ones, with some missing. Of fewer than 650,000 clones listed, around 15% are singletons. Sequencing input: naive CD4+ T cells from blood. The receptor set was obtained from a man between 18 and 35 years old in good health.

This chain joins TRBV11-2 and TRBJ2-3; 7 positions match TRBD2. V was pared by 9 bases and J by 9 bases, with 15 bases of the junction left unmatched. Germline lookup yields CDR1 SGHAT and CDR2 FQNNGV. The CDR3 contains 14 residues. The CDR3 loop is CASRRWGGLETQYF. Written as DNA, the CDR3 is TGTGCCAGTCGACGTTGGGGGGGATTAGAAACGCAGTATTTT.

Only a few counts were recorded for this clone. The CDR3 is CASSREGTANYGYTF. The CDR3 region has the DNA TGTGCCAGCAGTCGGGAAGGTACTGCTAACTATGGCTACACCTTC. The chain combines TRBV2 with TRBJ1-2, with D uncertain. V was clipped by 5 bases and J by 0 bases, with 13 bases between them. The CDR3 sequence is 15 residues long. Looked up from germline, CDR1 is SNHLY and CDR2 is FYNNEI.

V is TRBV9 and J is TRBJ1-3, with 7 bases lining up with TRBD1. V shed 3 bases, J shed 9 bases, and the junction held 3 bases outside the gene matches. From germline, CDR1 is SGDLS and CDR2 YYNGEE. The CDR3 runs 12 residues. In DNA form, the CDR3 reads TGTGCCAGCAGCGGGAACAGGGGCACCATATATTTT. The encoded protein is CASSGNRGTIYF.